Listed below are T cell receptor beta chains from one sample, sequenced in a study of blood T cell repertoires in COVID-19. TCRdb's table, derived via immunoSEQ multiplex PCR, lists solely in-frame clones and lacks some. The sample records a few hundred thousand clones, 85% being singletons. The sample was PBMCs or T cells enriched from blood (not recorded which). These receptor sequences come from a man between 40 and 49 years old who had recovered from COVID-19. The CDR3 runs from the conserved cysteine through the conserved F or W. The D gene is left open where the match is weak. Not every row has a clone size; where given, it reads once, few, many or a size class.

size	V	J	D	CDR3	DNA
NA	TRBV13	TRBJ2-5	TRBD2	CASSLGLAGVRETQYF	TGTGCCAGCAGCTTAGGCCTGGCGGGAGTACGGGAGACCCAGTACTTC
NA	TRBV7-9	TRBJ1-2	NA	CASSLDGGGGYTF	TGTGCCAGCAGCTTAGACGGCGGCGGTGGCTACACCTTC
few	TRBV2	TRBJ2-3	NA	CASSEATSTDTQYF	TGTGCCAGCAGTGAAGCGACTAGCACAGATACGCAGTATTTT
NA	TRBV3-1/TRBV3-2	TRBJ2-3	NA	CASSHESTDTQYF	TGTGCCAGCAGCCATGAGAGCACAGATACGCAGTATTTT
NA	TRBV30	TRBJ1-5	TRBD1	CAWSRQGAGQPQHF	TGTGCCTGGAGTCGGCAGGGGGCGGGTCAGCCCCAGCATTTT
NA	TRBV7-9	TRBJ1-6	NA	CASSSIRTDHNSPLHF	TGTGCCAGCAGCTCCATCAGGACAGACCATAATTCACCCCTCCACTTT
NA	TRBV7-2	TRBJ2-5	TRBD1	CASSLDRGQETQYF	TGTGCCAGCAGCTTAGACAGGGGGCAAGAGACCCAGTACTTC
once	TRBV5-1	TRBJ1-1	TRBD1	CASSQGAMGTEAFF	TGCGCCAGCAGCCAGGGGGCGATGGGGACTGAAGCTTTCTTT
few	TRBV12-5	TRBJ2-3	TRBD2	CASGPTSGRAVDTQYF	TGTGCTAGTGGTCCGACTAGCGGGAGGGCCGTGGATACGCAGTATTTT
NA	TRBV7-9	TRBJ2-4	TRBD2	CASSLASGRAKNIQYF	TGTGCCAGCAGCTTAGCTAGCGGGAGGGCCAAAAACATTCAGTACTTC
NA	TRBV29-1	TRBJ2-1	TRBD2	CSVEVPSGLYNEQFF	TGCAGCGTTGAGGTACCTAGCGGGTTATACAATGAGCAGTTCTTC
NA	TRBV9	TRBJ2-7	NA	CASSVVADSYEQYF	TGTGCCAGCAGCGTAGTTGCGGACTCCTACGAGCAGTACTTC
NA	TRBV28	TRBJ2-5	TRBD2	CASSLRGSGRTQETQYF	TGTGCCAGCAGTTTACGTGGTAGCGGGAGGACCCAAGAGACCCAGTACTTC
once	TRBV19	TRBJ2-1	TRBD2	CASSITGTSGAGEFF	TGTGCCAGTAGTATCACCGGGACTAGCGGGGCCGGGGAGTTCTTC
NA	TRBV24-1	TRBJ2-2	NA	CATSQFTTGELFF	TGTGCCACTAGTCAGTTTACCACCGGGGAGCTGTTTTTT
NA	TRBV10-3	TRBJ2-7	NA	CAISVGSYEQYF	TGTGCCATCAGTGTAGGGAGCTACGAGCAGTACTTC
NA	TRBV9	TRBJ2-7	TRBD1	CASSVGGGGYEQYF	TGTGCCAGCAGCGTAGGAGGGGGCGGGTACGAGCAGTACTTC
NA	TRBV28	TRBJ2-2	NA	CASRGEVTAGELFF	TGTGCCAGCAGAGGAGAGGTAACGGCCGGGGAGCTGTTTTTT
many	TRBV5-1	TRBJ2-7	TRBD2	CASSVGLAGEQYF	TGCGCCAGCAGCGTCGGACTAGCGGGCGAGCAGTACTTC
NA	TRBV5-4	TRBJ2-7	NA	CASSLFGSPTYEQYF	TGTGCCAGCAGCTTGTTTGGCTCTCCCACCTACGAGCAGTACTTC
NA	TRBV3-1/TRBV3-2	TRBJ1-6	TRBD1	CASSGEHQGGEGAPLHF	TGTGCCAGCAGCGGGGAACATCAGGGGGGCGAGGGGGCACCCCTCCACTTT
NA	TRBV9	TRBJ2-6	NA	CASSAPQGADSGANVLTF	TGTGCCAGCAGCGCTCCACAGGGTGCCGACTCTGGGGCCAACGTCCTGACTTTC
NA	TRBV2	TRBJ1-2	NA	CASNRDASNYGYTF	TGTGCCAGCAACAGGGATGCTTCTAACTATGGCTACACCTTC
NA	TRBV3-1/TRBV3-2	TRBJ1-6	NA	CASSQATGSYNSPLHF	TGTGCCAGCAGCCAAGCTACAGGGAGCTATAATTCACCCCTCCACTTT
NA	TRBV15	TRBJ1-1	NA	CATSRQGTTEAFF	TGTGCCACCTCGCGGCAGGGTACGACTGAAGCTTTCTTT
NA	TRBV20-1	TRBJ2-7	NA	CSAATYEQYF	TGCAGTGCCGCAACATACGAGCAGTACTTC
NA	TRBV5-1	TRBJ1-6	NA	CASSLVEGSPLHF	TGCGCCAGCAGCTTGGTGGAGGGGTCACCCCTCCACTTT
few	TRBV25-1	TRBJ2-7	TRBD1	CASSGSGGRSYEQYF	TGTGCCAGCAGTGGATCAGGGGGTCGCTCCTACGAGCAGTACTTC
NA	TRBV12-3/TRBV12-4	TRBJ1-2	NA	CASSSFRGGYTF	TGTGCCAGCAGTAGCTTCAGGGGAGGCTACACCTTC
few	TRBV3-1/TRBV3-2	TRBJ2-7	TRBD2	CASSPLSGSTYEQYF	TGTGCCAGCAGCCCCCTTAGCGGGAGTACCTACGAGCAGTACTTC
NA	TRBV3-1/TRBV3-2	TRBJ2-4	TRBD1	CASSPTGLIQYF	TGTGCCAGCAGTCCGACAGGGCTCATTCAGTACTTC
NA	TRBV5-6	TRBJ2-7	TRBD1	CASSPGQYYEQYF	TGTGCCAGCAGCCCGGGACAGTACTACGAGCAGTACTTC
NA	TRBV11-3	TRBJ1-3	TRBD1	CASSLEKGARGNTIYF	TGTGCCAGCAGCTTAGAGAAGGGGGCGCGTGGAAACACCATATATTTT
NA	TRBV2	TRBJ1-2	NA	CASSVRDGGDYGYTF	TGTGCCAGCAGTGTTCGTGACGGGGGGGACTATGGCTACACCTTC
NA	TRBV4-2	TRBJ2-5	TRBD2	CASSHGTSGQETQYF	TGTGCCAGCAGCCACGGGACTAGCGGGCAAGAGACCCAGTACTTC
NA	TRBV5-4	TRBJ2-2	NA	CASSLGMALNTGELFF	TGTGCCAGCAGCTTGGGTATGGCCCTGAACACCGGGGAGCTGTTTTTT
once	TRBV20-1	TRBJ1-5	NA	CSASLGGSNQPQHF	TGCAGTGCTAGTCTAGGAGGCAGCAATCAGCCCCAGCATTTT
NA	TRBV3-1/TRBV3-2	TRBJ1-1	NA	CASSPWGNTEAFF	TGTGCCAGCAGCCCGTGGGGCAACACTGAAGCTTTCTTT
NA	TRBV9	TRBJ1-2	NA	CASSGAAYGYTF	TGTGCCAGCAGCGGGGCAGCCTATGGCTACACCTTC
NA	TRBV6-5	TRBJ2-7	NA	CASSYPGGREQYF	TGTGCCAGCAGTTACCCGGGGGGCAGGGAGCAGTACTTC
NA	TRBV7-9	TRBJ2-1	TRBD2	CASSPSTSGSNEQFF	TGTGCCAGCAGCCCCTCGACTAGCGGGAGCAATGAGCAGTTCTTC
NA	TRBV27	TRBJ1-2	NA	CASSPQGLPNYGYTF	TGTGCCAGCAGCCCGCAGGGTCTTCCTAACTATGGCTACACCTTC
NA	TRBV7-3	TRBJ2-5	TRBD1	CASSLTGTGWETQYF	TGTGCCAGCAGCTTAACAGGGACAGGCTGGGAGACCCAGTACTTC
NA	TRBV28	TRBJ1-1	NA	CAIHTRNTEAFF	TGTGCCATCCATACGAGGAACACTGAAGCTTTCTTT
NA	TRBV11-2	TRBJ1-1	NA	CASSLGGQGTEAFF	TGTGCCAGCAGCTTAGGTGGACAAGGGACTGAAGCTTTCTTT
NA	TRBV3-1/TRBV3-2	TRBJ2-1	TRBD2	CASSHLTSGISYNEQFF	TGTGCCAGCAGCCACCTAACTAGCGGGATCTCCTACAATGAGCAGTTCTTC
NA	TRBV3-1/TRBV3-2	TRBJ2-7	TRBD2	CASSQFAGGSYEQYF	TGTGCCAGCAGCCAATTTGCGGGAGGAAGCTACGAGCAGTACTTC
NA	TRBV7-2	TRBJ2-7	TRBD2	CASSQGTSAHEQYF	TGTGCCAGCAGCCAAGGGACTAGCGCCCACGAGCAGTACTTC
NA	TRBV16	TRBJ1-2	TRBD1	CASSPMTGGGGYTF	TGTGCCAGCAGCCCCATGACAGGGGGAGGCGGCTACACCTTC